The 17 T cell receptor beta chains below all came from one sample that was sequenced in a study of T and B cells in COVID-19 patients. TRB was amplified from about 250-500 ng of blood genomic DNA. TRB rearrangements were amplified by multiplex PCR with BIOMED2 TRB-A/B primers. Via MiXCR, TCRdb re-called the multiplex PCR reads, giving one row per CDR3 protein. There are more than 9,500 distinct CDR3 sequences in the sample; roughly 30% occur only once, and roughly 30% lies in the top ten. Sequenced input: blood. Receptors were obtained from a human donor who had recovered from COVID-19.

The CDR3 nucleotides are TGTGCCAGCAGCCCCAGGAACTTAAACTATGGCTACACCTTC. It encodes CASSPRNLNYGYTF. The gene calls are TRBV12-3 or TRBV12-4 and TRBJ1-2; D unresolved. The CDR3 extends over 14 amino acids. V lost 6 bases, J lost 2 bases, and 13 bases lay in between.

This clonotype occurred many times. V and J are TRBV6-2 or TRBV6-3 and TRBJ2-1; 14 bases map to TRBD2. CDR1 is MNHEY, CDR2 SVGEGT, per germline. V lost 0 bases and J lost 9; bases outside the gene matches: 4. This CDR3 is 16 amino acids long. CDR3 DNA: TGTGCCAGCAGTTACTCGACGGGACTAGCGGGAGCTGAGCAGTTCTTC. Translated: CASSYSTGLAGAEQFF.

Concerning this clonotype: A much larger clonotype is one base distant, so this may be a read error. The V call is TRBV18, the J call TRBJ2-1; maybe TRBD2 (6 bases). From germline, CDR1 is KGHSH and CDR2 LQKENI. CDR3 length: 15 amino acids. The V and J ends lost 1 base and 10 bases respectively, with 17 bases between them. The DNA of the CDR3 is TGTGCCAGCTCACCACACCAAGGACTACAATACGAGCAGTTCTTC. Its protein product is CASSPHQGLQYEQFF.

V is TRBV6-5 and J is TRBJ2-7; TRBD1 matches 8 bases. With 6 bases clipped from V and 2 bases from J, the junction kept 6 bases outside the gene matches. CDR1 and CDR2 (germline): MNHEY, SVGAGI. The CDR3 is 14 residues long. The DNA for the CDR3 is TGTGCCAGCAGCACCGGACAGGGAACCTACGAGCAGTACTTC. Encoded protein: CASSTGQGTYEQYF.

In this sample, this clonotype turned up a few times. This chain links TRBV19 with TRBJ2-4; a weak D match, TRBD1 (6 bases). V lost 3 bases to trimming and J lost 1 base, with 13 bases between them. Per germline, CDR1 LNHDA and CDR2 SQIVND (reference sequence). This CDR3 contains 16 residues. Here the CDR3 DNA reads TGTGCCAGTAGTATCGGGCCGCAGGGGGCCAAAAACATTCAGTACTTC. Its protein product is CASSIGPQGAKNIQYF.

The V call is TRBV12-3 or TRBV12-4, the J call TRBJ2-1; 7 bases are a match to TRBD2. The CDR3 is made up of 12 amino acids. V lost 6 bases, J lost 10 bases, and 6 bases stayed unmatched. CDR3 nucleotides: TGTGCCAGCAGACCTCTAGCGGCCGAGCAGTTCTTC. Residues: CASRPLAAEQFF.

This clonotype was seen repeatedly, ten times or more. The chain links TRBV19 to TRBJ2-4; D might be TRBD2 (6 bases). Germline CDR1 and CDR2: LNHDA and SQIVND (reference sequence). V lost 4 bases and J 6 bases, leaving 16 bases between the germline ends. This CDR3 contains 15 residues. CDR3 DNA sequence: TGTGCCAGTAGTACCACAGGAGGGGCTTTAAACATTCAGTACTTC. Protein: CASSTTGGALNIQYF.

By frequency in the sample, this clonotype is medium-sized. The gene calls are TRBV12-3 or TRBV12-4 and TRBJ2-7; a possible D gene is TRBD2 (5 bases). V was pared by 6 bases and J by 3 bases, with 12 bases between. The CDR3 length is 13 residues. DNA for the CDR3: TGTGCCAGCAGCGGCCCCAGCGGCTACGAGCAGTACTTC. It specifies CASSGPSGYEQYF.

The chain's CDR3 is CASSLRRADNEQFF. CDR3 DNA sequence: TGTGCCAGCAGTTTACGAAGGGCCGACAATGAGCAGTTCTTC. This chain uses TRBV12-3 or TRBV12-4 with TRBJ2-1; D remains unclear. There are 14 residues in the CDR3. Trimming took off 2 bases at V and 5 bases at J, with 10 bases between the two ends.

In this sample, this clonotype turned up a few times. The J gene is TRBJ2-1, the V gene TRBV12-3 or TRBV12-4, with 11 bases fitting TRBD2. V lost 4 bases to trimming and J lost 0 bases; unmatched junction nucleotides: 8. This CDR3 has 18 amino acids. The CDR3, as DNA: TGTGCCAGCAGTTGGTCGGGACTAGCGGCCAGCTCCTACAATGAGCAGTTCTTC. Residues: CASSWSGLAASSYNEQFF.

This sequence joins TRBV6-2 or TRBV6-3 and TRBJ1-5; the D gene is possibly TRBD1 (6 bases). CDR1 is MNHEY and CDR2 is SVGEGT in the germline V gene. The CDR3 is made up of 20 amino acids. V lost 2 bases, J lost 0 bases, and 23 bases lay in between. The CDR3 coding sequence is TGTGCCAGCAGTTACCAGTCAAGACCTCGGACAGCCTTTAGCAATCAGCCCCAGCATTTT. Encoded protein: CASSYQSRPRTAFSNQPQHF.

In its sample, this clonotype was seen a few times. The chain is built from TRBV6-6 and TRBJ1-5; 8 nucleotides match TRBD1. The CDR3 spans 14 residues. Germline V gene sequence: CDR1 MNHNY, CDR2 SVGAGI (reference sequence). Germline trimming cut 8 bases from V and 7 bases from J; bases unmatched to any gene: 10. The CDR3 nucleotides are TGTGCCAGCGGCCAGGACAGGGCGGTGCAGCCCCAGCATTTT. As protein: CASGQDRAVQPQHF.

This rearrangement joins TRBV18 to TRBJ2-3; the D is unclear. Trimming took 6 bases from V and 2 from J, leaving 6 bases between them. Germline assignment: CDR1 KGHSH and CDR2 LQKENI. This CDR3 region has 12 residues. CDR3 DNA: TGTGCCAGCTCCGCGTTCACAGATACGCAGTATTTT. It is translated as CASSAFTDTQYF.

V gene TRBV29-1 combines with J gene TRBJ2-1; 8 bases map to TRBD1. Germline CDR1 reads SQVTM; CDR2 reads ANQGSEA. The CDR3 consists of 14 residues. V was pared by 4 bases and J by 2 bases, with 4 bases of the junction left unmatched. The CDR3 DNA follows: TGCAGCGTTGCTCGACAGGGGACCTACAATGAGCAGTTCTTC. Translated, it gives CSVARQGTYNEQFF.

The chain links TRBV27 to TRBJ1-2, with a tentative D call TRBD1 (6 bases). CDR3 length: 16 residues. Germline lookup yields CDR1 MNHEY and CDR2 SMNVEV (reference sequence). V lost 7 bases and J 2 bases, leaving 20 bases between the germline ends. This CDR3 is CASTTRPGTPNYGYTF. CDR3 sequence (DNA): TGTGCCAGCACCACCCGTCCTGGGACACCGAACTATGGCTACACCTTC.

CDR3 sequence: CAISDPAGGADTQYF. The CDR3 DNA follows: TGTGCCATCAGTGATCCCGCGGGAGGGGCAGATACGCAGTATTTT. The chain uses TRBV10-3 and TRBJ2-3; 9 nucleotides line up with TRBD2. This CDR3 is 15 amino acids long. V lost 3 bases to trimming and J lost 4 bases; unmatched junction nucleotides: 5. In germline, CDR1 is ENHRY, CDR2 SYGVKD.

Comments on this clonotype: This may be a read error, as it is one base from a much larger clone. The chain is built from TRBV5-4 and TRBJ2-5; D is unclear. Germline-derived CDR1 and CDR2 are SGHNT and YYREEE (reference sequence). The CDR3 has 14 amino acids. The CDR3 DNA reads as TGTGCCAGCAGCTTGGGGTACGGTCAAGAGACCCAGTGCTTC. Translated, it gives CASSLGYGQETQCF.